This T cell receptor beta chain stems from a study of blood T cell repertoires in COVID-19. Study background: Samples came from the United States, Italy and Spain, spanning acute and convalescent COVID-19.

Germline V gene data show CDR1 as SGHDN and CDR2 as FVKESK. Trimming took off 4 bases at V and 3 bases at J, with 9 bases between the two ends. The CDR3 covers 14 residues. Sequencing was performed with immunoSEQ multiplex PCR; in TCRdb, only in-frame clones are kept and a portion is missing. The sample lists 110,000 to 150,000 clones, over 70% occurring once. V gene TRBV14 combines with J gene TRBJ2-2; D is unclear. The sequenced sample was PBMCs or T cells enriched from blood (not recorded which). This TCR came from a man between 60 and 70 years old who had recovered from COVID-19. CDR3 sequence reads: CASSRYGDTGELFF. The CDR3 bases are TGTGCCAGCAGCCGCTATGGAGACACCGGGGAGCTGTTTTTT.